These 20 T cell receptor beta chains were sequenced from one sample in a study of T cell responses to AZD1222 COVID-19 vaccine. Sequencing was performed with immunoSEQ multiplex PCR; in TCRdb, only in-frame clones are kept and a portion is missing. Here the sample spans around 130,000 clones, 70% to 90% being singletons. The specimen comprised peripheral blood, sampled 28 days after the second AZD1222 dose. The receptors were gathered from an adult who received the AZD1222 COVID-19 vaccine.

This clone has a single count. The V and J genes are TRBV5-6 and TRBJ1-5; D gene uncertain. The CDR3 extends over 13 amino acids. Germline lookup yields CDR1 SGHDT and CDR2 YYEEEE. The ends were cut back, 0 bases at V and 3 bases at J, with 4 bases in the middle. CDR3 region: CASSLGPNQPQHF. CDR3 coding DNA: TGTGCCAGCAGCTTGGGCCCCAATCAGCCCCAGCATTTT.

The chain couples TRBV4-1 to TRBJ1-1; D is possibly TRBD1 (5 bases). V was pared by 3 bases and J by 4 bases, with 12 bases between. The CDR3 extends over 14 amino acids. Germline V gene sequence: CDR1 MGHRA, CDR2 YSYEKL. The CDR3 sequence: CASSQGELGTEAFF. CDR3 nucleotides: TGCGCCAGCAGCCAGGGGGAGTTGGGCACTGAAGCTTTCTTT.

This clone was found once. V gene TRBV6-2 or TRBV6-3 combines with J gene TRBJ1-5; 8 nucleotides match TRBD1. Trimming removed 2 bases from V and 7 bases from J; junction bases left unmatched: 4. This CDR3 is 14 amino acids long. CDR1 and CDR2 (germline): MNHEY, SVGEGT. This chain's CDR3 is CASSYRTGIQPQHF. CDR3 DNA sequence: TGTGCCAGCAGTTACCGGACAGGGATCCAGCCCCAGCATTTT.

The chain employs TRBV29-1 and TRBJ2-1; D is possibly TRBD2 (6 bases). CDR1 is SQVTM and CDR2 is ANQGSEA in the germline V gene. This CDR3 spans 15 amino acids. Between the trimmed V and J ends, which lost 5 bases and 0 bases, there was a span of 14 bases. The CDR3 bases are TGCAGCGTTTCCGGGACTCTGAGCTCCTACAATGAGCAGTTCTTC. It specifies CSVSGTLSSYNEQFF.

As for this clone: Other DNA sequences in this specimen translate into the identical CDR3. The rearrangement joins TRBV5-1 to TRBJ2-1, with 11 bases lining up with TRBD2. The CDR3 consists of 16 residues. Germline values: CDR1 SGHRS, CDR2 YFSETQ. V gave up 2 bases and J gave up 3 bases; unmatched junction bases: 4. For the CDR3, the DNA is TGCGCCAGCAGCTTACCCGGGACTAGCGGCTACAATGAGCAGTTCTTC. This encodes CASSLPGTSGYNEQFF.

The chain couples TRBV7-2 to TRBJ2-1, with D tentatively TRBD1 (6 bases). V lost 1 base to trimming and J lost 7 bases, with 11 bases between them. From germline, CDR1 is SGHTA and CDR2 FQGNSA. The CDR3 has 14 residues. CDR3 sequence reads: CASSLGGDRNEQFF. The CDR3 region has the DNA TGTGCCAGCAGCTTAGGGGGAGACAGGAATGAGCAGTTCTTC.

V usage is TRBV12-3 or TRBV12-4 and J usage is TRBJ1-6; no clear D gene. The CDR3 length is 13 residues. Trimming cost V 7 bases and J 8 bases, with 12 bases left between them. CDR3 region: CASTPARDSPLHF. The CDR3 nucleotides are TGTGCCAGCACCCCCGCGAGAGATTCACCCCTCCACTTT.

The V and J genes are TRBV13 and TRBJ1-1; 7 bases are a match to TRBD1. Trimming took 3 bases from V and 8 from J; bases not matched to a gene: 9. Per germline, CDR1 PRHDT and CDR2 FYEKMQ (reference sequence). The CDR3 sequence is 14 residues long. The CDR3 is CASSLTGRAEEAFF. CDR3 coding DNA: TGTGCCAGCAGCTTGACAGGGAGAGCTGAGGAAGCTTTCTTT.

The chain combines TRBV15 with TRBJ1-4; TRBD1 matches at 7 bases. V lost 3 bases and J lost 8; bases outside the gene matches: 15. Germline CDR1 reads LNHNV; CDR2 reads YYDKDF (reference sequence). The CDR3 runs 17 residues. CDR3 sequence: CATSSRGRKGLNEKLFF. DNA of the CDR3: TGTGCCACCAGCAGTAGGGGGCGCAAAGGGTTGAACGAAAAACTGTTTTTT.

This chain uses TRBV30 with TRBJ1-2; 10 bases match TRBD1. CDR1 is GTSNPN and CDR2 is SVGIG in the germline V gene (reference sequence). The CDR3 contains 14 residues. The J segment lost 7 bases and the V segment lost 2 bases, leaving 7 bases of the junction unmatched. The CDR3 sequence: CAWSPGQGRVGYTF. The CDR3, as DNA: TGTGCCTGGAGTCCGGGACAGGGGAGGGTTGGCTACACCTTC.

V gene TRBV10-3 combines with J gene TRBJ1-2; 8 nucleotides agree with TRBD1. V lost 7 bases to trimming and J lost 3 bases; unmatched junction nucleotides: 10. Germline CDR1 ENHRY, CDR2 SYGVKD. The CDR3 loop spans 15 amino acids. The CDR3 here is CAITNHTGGDYGYTF. Written as DNA, the CDR3 is TGTGCCATCACAAATCACACAGGGGGAGACTATGGCTACACCTTC.

V is TRBV2 and J is TRBJ2-7; the match to TRBD1 covers 7 bases. This CDR3 contains 13 residues. The germline gives CDR1 SNHLY, CDR2 FYNNEI. Losses at the gene ends were 0 bases for V and 6 bases for J; bases not matched to a gene: 2. As DNA, the CDR3 is TGTGCCAGCAGTGAAGCGACAGGGACCGAGCAGTACTTC. Encoded protein: CASSEATGTEQYF.

This clone showed up just once. The chain combines TRBV19 with TRBJ2-2, with D perhaps matching TRBD2 (6 bases). This CDR3 comprises 14 residues. Germline V CDR1 and CDR2: LNHDA, SQIVND (reference sequence). V was trimmed by 6 bases and J by 4 bases, leaving 12 bases between them. CDR3 amino acids: CASSGAGFTGELFF. CDR3 bases: TGTGCCAGTAGCGGGGCGGGGTTCACCGGGGAGCTGTTTTTT.

The J gene is TRBJ1-2, the V gene TRBV4-2; TRBD1 agrees at 10 bases. The CDR3 contains 16 residues. From germline, CDR1 is LGHNA and CDR2 YNFKEQ. V trimming: 3 bases; J trimming: 3 bases; junction bases outside the gene matches: 7. The CDR3 reads CASSQEPTGGYYGYTF. The CDR3 DNA is TGTGCCAGCAGCCAGGAACCGACAGGGGGCTACTATGGCTACACCTTC.

The chain carries TRBV5-6 and TRBJ1-3; D remains unclear. Per the germline V gene, CDR1 is SGHDT and CDR2 is YYEEEE. The germline V and J ends were trimmed by 4 bases and 4 bases, with 3 bases remaining between them. CDR3 length equals 11 residues. The CDR3 DNA is TGTGCCAGCAGCACAGGAAACACCATATATTTT. The encoded protein is CASSTGNTIYF.

The chain recombines TRBV11-2 with TRBJ1-6; the D gene is possibly TRBD1 (6 bases). Looked up from germline, CDR1 is SGHAT and CDR2 is FQNNGV. Trimming removed 4 bases at V and 10 bases at J, with 11 bases between. The CDR3 has 13 amino acids. The CDR3: CASSSGTPSPLHF. Written as DNA, the CDR3 is TGTGCCAGCAGCTCCGGGACACCCTCACCCCTCCACTTT.

The chain recombines TRBV7-9 with TRBJ1-4; no firm D call. With 4 bases removed from V and 7 bases from J, the gap between germline ends came to 16 bases. The CDR3 length is 15 residues. Germline V gives CDR1 SEHNR, CDR2 FQNEAQ (reference sequence). Here the CDR3 reads CASSSGGPATEKLFF. DNA for the CDR3: TGTGCCAGCAGCTCAGGCGGGCCGGCTACTGAAAAACTGTTTTTT. Filled out from reference TRBV7-9 and TRBJ1-4, the complete variable domain reads DTGVSQNPRHKITKRGQNVTFRCDPISEHNRLYWYRQTLGQGPEFLTYFQNEAQLEKSRLLSDRFSAERPKGSFSTLEIQRTEQGDSAMYLCASSSGGPATEKLFFGSGTQLSVL.

This clone was recorded once. V is TRBV6-5 and J is TRBJ2-5, with 11 bases identical to TRBD1. This CDR3 has 16 amino acids. V lost 2 bases, J lost 3 bases, and 5 bases stayed unmatched. Germline CDR1 and CDR2: MNHEY and SVGAGI. The CDR3 loop reads CASSYLPGQGEETQYF. As DNA, the CDR3 is TGTGCCAGCAGTTACCTACCGGGACAGGGGGAAGAGACCCAGTACTTC.

This chain links TRBV7-2 with TRBJ2-1; TRBD2 agrees at 16 bases. This CDR3 contains 18 residues. V trimming: 8 bases; J trimming: 4 bases; junction bases outside the gene matches: 11. Germline-derived CDR1 and CDR2 are SGHTA and FQGNSA. The CDR3 sequence: CASPGTSGRAALYNEQFF. The CDR3 DNA reads as TGTGCCAGCCCCGGGACTAGCGGGAGGGCCGCTCTGTACAATGAGCAGTTCTTC.

The chain carries TRBV7-9 and TRBJ1-1; D not certain. Germline-derived CDR1 and CDR2 are SEHNR and FQNEAQ (reference sequence). Trimming removed 0 bases from V and 8 bases from J, with 4 bases in between. The CDR3 contains 11 residues. This CDR3 is CASSLAREAFF. DNA of the CDR3: TGTGCCAGCAGCTTAGCGCGAGAAGCTTTCTTT.